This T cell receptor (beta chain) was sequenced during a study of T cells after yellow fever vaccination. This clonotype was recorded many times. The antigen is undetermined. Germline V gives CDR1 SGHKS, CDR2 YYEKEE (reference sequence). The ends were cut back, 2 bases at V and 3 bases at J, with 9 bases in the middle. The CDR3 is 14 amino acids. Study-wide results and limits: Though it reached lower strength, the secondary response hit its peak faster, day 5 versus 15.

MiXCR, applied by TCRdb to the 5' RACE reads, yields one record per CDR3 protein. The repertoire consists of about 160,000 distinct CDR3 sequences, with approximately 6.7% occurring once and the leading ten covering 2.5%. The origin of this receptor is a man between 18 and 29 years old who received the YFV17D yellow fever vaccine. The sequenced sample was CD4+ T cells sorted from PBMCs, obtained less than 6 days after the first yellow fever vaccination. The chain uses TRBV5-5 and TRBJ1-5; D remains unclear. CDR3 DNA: TGTGCCAGCAGCTTTAGAGGGTTCAATCAGCCCCAGCATTTT. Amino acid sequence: CASSFRGFNQPQHF.